This T cell receptor beta chain came from a study of blood T cells in healthy people across ages. Study-wide points: Fewer expanded clones and more diversity marked long-lived versus aged donors. Age showed a roughly linear inverse relationship with TCR beta diversity per million T cells. Correlation between TCR beta diversity and naive T cell percentage was strong.

This clonotype has a handful of counts. What it binds is not known. CDR1 MDHEN and CDR2 SYDVKM come from the germline V gene. The CDR3 loop spans 14 amino acids. Between the trimmed V and J ends, which lost 6 bases and 0 bases, there was a span of 11 bases. The second PCR ran about 6 to 11 cycles with a sample-barcoded 5' primer and J-beta primers. Each of the samples gave a minimum of 2.5 million paired-end reads that contained CDR3. TCRdb itself ran the 5' RACE reads through MiXCR, one entry per CDR3 protein. The table shows more than 1,400,000 distinct CDR3 sequences, with about 43% occurring only once.

The V and J genes are TRBV28 and TRBJ1-2; D possibly corresponds to TRBD1 (6 bases). Sequencing was done on a sample of blood. This clonotype originated in a woman between 18 and 29 years old in good health. DNA for the CDR3: TGTGCCAGCAGCCAGGGGACGTCTAACTATGGCTACACCTTC. Translated, it gives CASSQGTSNYGYTF.